This T cell receptor (beta chain) came from a study of control samples from healthy donors and cancer patients (dated by TCRdb to between 2020 and 2021). Remarks on this clone: The specificity of this receptor is unknown. Within one base of it there is no much larger clone, and no base qualities were kept.

The germline V gene encodes CDR1 LGHNA and CDR2 YSLEER. Including the terminal cysteine and phenylalanine, the CDR3 comprises 15 residues. Kept here is only the CDR3 DNA, which spans 45 bases and is read in frame from base 1. Cut back by 0 bases and 8 bases, the V and J ends lie 11 bases apart. Library preparation employed the immunoSEQ multiplex PCR assay. Sourced from immuneACCESS, this table was stored by TCRdb with only in-frame sequences that have V and J called. A share of the clones is absent; for the studies checked, an unresolved V gene accounts for under half, and the remainder has no known explanation. This sample gives about 150,000 clones in total; approximately 86% of them show up just once. The top ten clonotypes cover 1.5% to 2% of the sample.

The chain uses TRBV4-3 and TRBJ1-6, and TRBD1 may be the D gene, going by 6 matching bases. Material: blood. The TCR originated in a man aged 18 to 35 in good health. The CDR3 protein is CASSQDSGGDSPLHF. The DNA reads as follows: TGCGCCAGCAGCCAAGACTCGGGGGGCGATTCACCCCTCCACTTT.